This T cell receptor (beta chain) was recorded in a study of blood T cell repertoires in COVID-19. Some clones are missing from TCRdb's copy, which holds only in-frame ones; the method was immunoSEQ multiplex PCR. The sample gives 200,000 to 300,000 clones, approximately 89% of which show up once; about 2.3% is in the top ten. The CDR3 sequence is 14 residues long. Germline loops: CDR1 KGHSH, CDR2 LQKENI. With V trimmed by 3 bases and J by 4 bases, 5 bases remained unmatched. The rearrangement links TRBV18 to TRBJ1-1, with 7 bases lining up with TRBD1. The receptor was derived from a woman aged 40 to 50 with acute COVID-19. What was sequenced was PBMCs or T cells enriched from blood (not recorded which). The CDR3 sequence: CASSPVTGLTEAFF. Written as DNA, the CDR3 is TGTGCCAGCTCACCCGTGACAGGGCTCACTGAAGCTTTCTTT.